This T cell receptor beta chain comes out of a study of T-cell memory formation after mild COVID-19. The wider study: For the most part, TCR clusters were specific to one donor. Study outcomes and limitations: Researchers found some responding clones in pre-infection memory, a sign that cross-reactive memory joined. Clones contracting over day 15 to 85 were CD4/CD8 balanced, with later expanders leaning CD4+. Contracting CD4+ clones were located mainly in CM and EM, and CD8+ clones in EMRA.

Each CDR3 protein is one row after TCRdb ran MiXCR on the 5' RACE reads. The data show more than 400,000 distinct CDR3 sequences, around a sixth seen once. This clonotype was observed a handful of times. Its antigen is undetermined. Looked up from germline, CDR1 is SGHTA and CDR2 is FQGNSA. The CDR3 loop spans 17 amino acids. Unmatched junction bases numbered 14, after V lost 5 bases and J lost 8 bases. This chain joins TRBV7-2 and TRBJ2-1; 11 positions agree with TRBD2. The receptor was isolated from an adult woman who had mild COVID-19 (a few samples of this study predate the infection). Cell type and time point are not known. Material: PBMCs or a T cell subset sorted from them (not recorded which). CDR3 DNA sequence: TGTGCCAGCAGCGTCAGACTAGCGGGGCCCCCAAGGGATGAGCAGTTCTTC. This encodes CASSVRLAGPPRDEQFF.